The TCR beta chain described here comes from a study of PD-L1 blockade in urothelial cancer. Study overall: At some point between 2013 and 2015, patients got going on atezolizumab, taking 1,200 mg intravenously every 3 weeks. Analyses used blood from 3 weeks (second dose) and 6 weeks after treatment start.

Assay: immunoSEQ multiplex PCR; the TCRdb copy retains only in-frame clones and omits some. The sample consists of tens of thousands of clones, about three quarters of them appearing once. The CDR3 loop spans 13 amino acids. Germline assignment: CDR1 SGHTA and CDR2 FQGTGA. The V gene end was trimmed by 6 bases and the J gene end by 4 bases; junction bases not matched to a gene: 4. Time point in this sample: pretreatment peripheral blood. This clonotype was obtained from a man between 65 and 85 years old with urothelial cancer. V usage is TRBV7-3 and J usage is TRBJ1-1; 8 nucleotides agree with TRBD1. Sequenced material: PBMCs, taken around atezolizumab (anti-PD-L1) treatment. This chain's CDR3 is CASSPGGPTEAFF. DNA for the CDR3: TGTGCCAGCAGTCCAGGGGGCCCCACTGAAGCTTTCTTT.